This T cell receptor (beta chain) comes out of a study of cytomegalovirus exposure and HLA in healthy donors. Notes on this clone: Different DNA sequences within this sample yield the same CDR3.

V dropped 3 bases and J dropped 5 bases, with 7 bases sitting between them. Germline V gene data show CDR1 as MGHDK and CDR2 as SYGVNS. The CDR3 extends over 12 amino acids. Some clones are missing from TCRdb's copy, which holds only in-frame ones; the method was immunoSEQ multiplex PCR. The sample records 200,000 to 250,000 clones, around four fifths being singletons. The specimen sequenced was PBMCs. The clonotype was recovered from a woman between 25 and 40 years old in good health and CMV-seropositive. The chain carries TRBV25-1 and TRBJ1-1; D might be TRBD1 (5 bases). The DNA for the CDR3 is TGTGCCAGCAGTGATCGGGGGACTGAAGCTTTCTTT. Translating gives CASSDRGTEAFF.